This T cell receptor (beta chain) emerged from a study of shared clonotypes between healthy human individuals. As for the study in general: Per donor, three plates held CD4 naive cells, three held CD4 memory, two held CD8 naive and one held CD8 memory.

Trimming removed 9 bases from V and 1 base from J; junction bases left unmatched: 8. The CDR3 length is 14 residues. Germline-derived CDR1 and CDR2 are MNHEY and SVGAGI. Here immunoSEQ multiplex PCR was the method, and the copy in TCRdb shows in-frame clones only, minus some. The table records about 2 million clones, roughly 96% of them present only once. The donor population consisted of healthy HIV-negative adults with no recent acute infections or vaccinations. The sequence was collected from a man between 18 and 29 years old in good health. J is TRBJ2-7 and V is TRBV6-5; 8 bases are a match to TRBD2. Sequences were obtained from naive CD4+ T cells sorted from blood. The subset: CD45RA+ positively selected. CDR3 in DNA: TGTGCCAGTATGCCCGGGGGGGGTTCCTACGAGCAGTACTTC. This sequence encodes CASMPGGGSYEQYF.